These 18 T cell receptor beta chains share one sample of origin, sequenced in a study of cytomegalovirus exposure and HLA in healthy donors. Primers included in the PCR were 60 Vbeta and 13 Jbeta primers. Generated by immunoSEQ multiplex PCR, the TCRdb table keeps only in-frame clones and is missing some. The sample shows 130,000 or so clones, around 73% of them seen only once. The sample taken for sequencing was PBMCs. The receptors were gathered from a man aged 45-65 years in good health and CMV-seronegative.

The rearrangement joins TRBV5-4 to TRBJ2-5, with TRBD1 matching 9 bases. The J call may be in error: the DNA end matches TRBJ2-7 better. The germline V gene has CDR1 SGHNT and CDR2 YYREEE (reference sequence). The CDR3 spans 14 residues. The CDR3 loop is CAYTPRQGVYEQYF. The CDR3 region has the DNA TGTGCCTATACCCCTCGACAGGGGGTCTACGAGCAGTACTTC.

This clone showed up just once. V usage is TRBV13 and J usage is TRBJ2-3; D perhaps matches TRBD1 (6 bases). Trimming shortened V by 0 bases and J by 4 bases, and 14 bases separated the two germline ends. The CDR3 is 16 amino acids. Germline CDR1 reads PRHDT; CDR2 reads FYEKMQ (reference sequence). The CDR3 loop is CASSLGTGSGADTQYF. DNA for the CDR3: TGTGCCAGCAGCTTAGGAACAGGGTCTGGCGCAGATACGCAGTATTTT.

The V and J genes are TRBV7-6 and TRBJ1-5; possible D gene TRBD1, 5 bases. Trimming removed 5 bases from V and 0 bases from J, with 11 bases in between. Germline-derived CDR1 and CDR2 are SGHVS and FNYEAQ. This CDR3 is built from 15 residues. The DNA of the CDR3 is TGTGCCAGCAGCCCCGGGGGGTATAGCAATCAGCCCCAGCATTTT. Its translation is CASSPGGYSNQPQHF.

The rearrangement uses TRBV19 and TRBJ2-1; 9 bases match TRBD2. CDR3 length: 12 residues. CDR1 is LNHDA and CDR2 is SQIVND in the germline V gene (reference sequence). Trimming at V came to 8 bases and at J to 7 bases, leaving 3 bases not matched to a gene. CDR3 nucleotide sequence: TGTGCCAGTGGAGCGGGAGGTAATGAGCAGTTCTTC. This sequence encodes CASGAGGNEQFF.

The V and J genes are TRBV28 and TRBJ1-6; 8 nucleotides match TRBD1. With 2 bases clipped from V and 1 base from J, the junction kept 1 base outside the gene matches. Germline CDR1 is MDHEN and CDR2 is SYDVKM. CDR3 size: 16 residues. The CDR3 region is CASSLQGASYNSPLHF. CDR3 nucleotides: TGTGCCAGCAGTTTACAGGGGGCGTCCTATAATTCACCCCTCCACTTT.

This clone was observed a few times. The chain has TRBV10-3 and TRBJ1-1; 8 bases map to TRBD1. Germline-derived CDR1 and CDR2 are ENHRY and SYGVKD. This CDR3 comprises 14 residues. Trimming at V came to 7 bases and at J to 4 bases, leaving 8 bases not matched to a gene. The CDR3 loop is CAIKNQGAPTEAFF. DNA of the CDR3: TGTGCCATCAAGAATCAGGGGGCTCCCACTGAAGCTTTCTTT.

The chain uses TRBV6-6 and TRBJ2-5; a possible D gene is TRBD2 (5 bases). Gene TRBJ2-7 matches the end of the DNA better, so the J call may be wrong. CDR1 and CDR2 from the germline V gene are MNHNY and SVGAGI (reference sequence). The CDR3 extends over 13 amino acids. CDR3 sequence reads: CASSRLFTYEQYF. DNA of the CDR3: TGTGCCAGCAGCAGACTATTCACCTACGAGCAGTACTTC.

The rearrangement links TRBV7-8 to TRBJ2-1; 7 nucleotides match TRBD2. The CDR3 spans 15 residues. The J segment lost 6 bases and the V segment lost 4 bases, leaving 9 bases of the junction unmatched. The V gene's germline CDR1 is SGHVS and CDR2 FQNEAQ. The CDR3 loop is CASSSLGGKGNEQFF. The CDR3 nucleotides read TGTGCCAGCAGCTCTCTGGGGGGGAAAGGCAATGAGCAGTTCTTC.

The V call is TRBV5-1, the J call TRBJ2-1; 9 bases map to TRBD2. CDR3 length equals 15 residues. The junction had 7 bases not matched to a gene; V was cut back by 2 bases and J by 7 bases. Germline CDR1 reads SGHRS; CDR2 reads YFSETQ. The CDR3 DNA reads TGCGCCAGCAGCTTTAAGCGGGAGGACAGGAATGAGCAGTTCTTC. It is translated as CASSFKREDRNEQFF.

The rearrangement uses TRBV6-6 and TRBJ2-1; D gene uncertain. V was trimmed by 4 bases and J by 7 bases, leaving 8 bases between them. The CDR3 consists of 12 residues. The germline CDR1 and CDR2 sequences are MNHNY and SVGAGI (reference sequence). The CDR3 loop reads CASSSGVNEQFF. The CDR3 coding sequence is TGTGCCAGCAGTTCTGGAGTAAATGAGCAGTTCTTC.

CDR3 DNA sequence: TGTGCCAGCAAGCGGCACGAGAACACTGAAGCTTTCTTT. This codes for CASKRHENTEAFF. The genes are TRBV2 and TRBJ1-1; D remains unclear. V was shortened by 7 bases and J by 1 base, with 10 bases between the two germline ends. Germline CDR1 and CDR2: SNHLY and FYNNEI. The CDR3 covers 13 residues.

The chain employs TRBV6-1 and TRBJ2-1; 9 bases line up with TRBD1. The CDR3 covers 13 residues. V lost 8 bases to trimming and J lost 4 bases; unmatched junction nucleotides: 3. CDR1 and CDR2 (germline): MNHNS, SASEGT. CDR3 amino acids: CASGGQGYNEQFF. The CDR3, as DNA: TGTGCCAGCGGGGGACAGGGTTACAATGAGCAGTTCTTC.

The chain employs TRBV21-1 and TRBJ1-2; the D call TRBD1 from the table was never checked on the DNA. TRBV21-1 constitutes a pseudogene. This CDR3 comprises 18 residues. In DNA, the CDR3 is TGTGCCAGCAGCAAAAGCTTGAGAGGGACACGGATTAACTATGGCTACACCTTC. It encodes CASSKSLRGTRINYGYTF.

This rearrangement joins TRBV5-1 to TRBJ2-5; 8 nucleotides line up with TRBD2. The J call may be in error: the DNA end matches TRBJ2-7 better. The CDR3 is 14 amino acids. Germline lookup yields CDR1 SGHRS and CDR2 YFSETQ. The CDR3 DNA follows: TGCGCCAGCCAGGGGTCAGCGGGAGCTCGCGAGCAGTACTTC. It codes for CASQGSAGAREQYF.

The V and J genes are TRBV9 and TRBJ2-5; D might be TRBD2 (5 bases). The J call may be incorrect, as the DNA end agrees better with TRBJ2-7. The CDR3 loop spans 15 amino acids. The germline V gene has CDR1 SGDLS and CDR2 YYNGEE. CDR3 region: CASSVDRDISYEQYF. CDR3 nucleotides: TGTGCCAGCAGCGTAGATCGGGATATATCCTACGAGCAGTACTTC.

This chain connects TRBV7-2 to TRBJ1-5, with D maybe TRBD1 (6 bases). The CDR3 consists of 14 residues. V was cut by 7 bases and J by 3 bases, with 13 bases left in between. The germline gives CDR1 SGHTA, CDR2 FQGNSA. As DNA, the CDR3 is TGTGCCAGCAATAACTGGGACAACAATCAGCCCCAGCATTTT. Its translation is CASNNWDNNQPQHF.

This clone has just a few counts. V gene TRBV30 combines with J gene TRBJ2-7; TRBD1 aligns across 7 bases. The CDR3 totals 12 residues. Germline trimming cut 8 bases from V and 3 bases from J; bases unmatched to any gene: 7. Germline V gene data show CDR1 as GTSNPN and CDR2 as SVGIG (reference sequence). CDR3 in DNA: TGTGCCGGAACAGGGGCCCTCTACGAGCAGTACTTC. The encoded protein is CAGTGALYEQYF.

This chain joins TRBV15 and TRBJ2-3; the D gene is possibly TRBD1 (6 bases). CDR1 and CDR2 from the germline V gene are LNHNV and YYDKDF (reference sequence). The V gene lost 5 bases and the J gene lost 1 base, with 19 bases spanning the gap. The CDR3 spans 17 residues. In DNA, the CDR3 is TGTGCCACCAGCCTATCTTGGTTCGAGGGGGGCACAGATACGCAGTATTTT. Protein product: CATSLSWFEGGTDTQYF.